This T cell receptor beta chain emerged from a study of cytomegalovirus exposure and HLA in healthy donors. In the study overall: Early on, a data release was issued that held roughly 80 million unique TCRs from HLA-typed donors. The study, taken as a whole, reports: There were some public TCRs occurring in many donors, but most TCR sequences were rare. It emerged from a later analysis that several of the most significant clusters appeared to be linked to common viral pathogens.

The CDR3 is 13 amino acids. With 4 bases clipped from V and 2 bases from J, the junction kept 3 bases outside the gene matches. The germline CDR1 and CDR2 sequences are SGHNT and YYREEE (reference sequence). Concerning this clone: Antigen specificity is unknown.

A multiplex PCR was run with 60 Vbeta primers and 13 Jbeta primers. Sequencing was performed with immunoSEQ multiplex PCR; in TCRdb, only in-frame clones are kept and a portion is missing. The table has about 190,000 clones, about 81% seen once; the top ten hold about 4.6%. The chain couples TRBV5-4 to TRBJ2-7; 7 positions match TRBD1. Sequencing was performed on PBMCs. This clonotype was sampled from a young man in good health and CMV-seropositive. For the CDR3, the DNA is TGTGCCAGCAGCAGGGGACAGACCTACGAGCAGTACTTC. This translates into CASSRGQTYEQYF. The whole variable domain, filled in from reference TRBV5-4 and TRBJ2-7, reads ETGVTQSPTHLIKTRGQQVTLRCSSQSGHNTVSWYQQALGQGPQFIFQYYREEENGRGNFPPRFSGLQFPNYSSELNVNALELDDSALYLCASSRGQTYEQYFGPGTRLTVT.